Below are 18 T cell receptor beta chains sequenced from a single sample in a study of shared clonotypes between healthy human individuals. Data came from immunoSEQ multiplex PCR; TCRdb stores just in-frame clones and leaves some out. This table holds some 2.1 million clones, roughly 94% found once. Sample: naive CD4+ T cells sorted from blood. Described subset: CD45RA+ positively selected. The receptors originated from a man in his late teens or twenties in good health.

The chain uses TRBV7-9 and TRBJ2-7; D ambiguous. Germline V CDR1 and CDR2: SEHNR, FQNEAQ (reference sequence). The CDR3 has 15 residues. V was trimmed by 1 base and J by 0 bases, leaving 10 bases between them. CDR3 sequence (DNA): TGTGCCAGCAGCTTAGTTTCAGGATACTCCTACGAGCAGTACTTC. Residues: CASSLVSGYSYEQYF. Looking up the rest from reference TRBV7-9 and TRBJ2-7 gives the full variable domain: DTGVSQNPRHKITKRGQNVTFRCDPISEHNRLYWYRQTLGQGPEFLTYFQNEAQLEKSRLLSDRFSAERPKGSFSTLEIQRTEQGDSAMYLCASSLVSGYSYEQYFGPGTRLTVT.

This sequence joins TRBV2 and TRBJ1-1; 7 bases fit TRBD1. Germline lookup yields CDR1 SNHLY and CDR2 FYNNEI. The trim removed 1 base at V and 14 bases at J, leaving 1 base unmatched. The CDR3 spans 10 residues. CDR3 in amino acids: CASSEGQGFF. The CDR3 bases are TGTGCCAGCAGTGAAGGACAGGGCTTCTTT.

This sequence joins TRBV28 and TRBJ1-5; 9 bases match TRBD1. V was pared by 5 bases and J by 7 bases, with 12 bases of the junction left unmatched. The CDR3 loop spans 16 amino acids. Germline CDR1 is MDHEN and CDR2 is SYDVKM. The CDR3 spells CASSQGFGTGNQPQHF. The CDR3, as DNA: TGTGCCAGCAGTCAGGGTTTCGGGACAGGGAACCAGCCCCAGCATTTT.

V and J are TRBV5-1 and TRBJ2-2; a weak D match, TRBD2 (6 bases). Trimming took 2 bases from V and 4 from J, leaving 15 bases between them. Germline loops: CDR1 SGHRS, CDR2 YFSETQ. The length of the CDR3 is 16 residues. The CDR3 DNA reads TGCGCCAGCAGCTTAGAGGCGGGGTCAGGCACCGGGGAGCTGTTTTTT. It yields the protein CASSLEAGSGTGELFF.

The chain joins TRBV21-1 to TRBJ2-7; whether TRBD2, the table's D call, matches the DNA was not checked. TRBV21-1 has pseudogene status. The CDR3 runs to 16 residues. The CDR3 loop is CASSSHRPGGSYEQYF. In nucleotides, the CDR3 is TGTGCCAGCAGCTCTCACCGACCCGGGGGCTCCTACGAGCAGTACTTC.

CDR3 sequence reads: CARSVDRRVSFTEAFF. For the CDR3, the DNA is TGTGCCAGAAGCGTGGACCGCAGGGTTTCGTTCACTGAAGCTTTCTTT. The rearrangement uses TRBV5-3 and TRBJ1-1; possible D gene TRBD1, 5 bases. TRBV5-3 is recorded as an ORF, its role being uncertain. CDR3 length equals 16 residues. V lost 4 bases and J 4 bases, leaving 20 bases between the germline ends.

This clone was seen at least ten times. J is TRBJ1-1 and V is TRBV7-9; weak D call: TRBD1 (5 bases). This CDR3 spans 12 amino acids. The germline gives CDR1 SEHNR, CDR2 FQNEAQ (reference sequence). V was cut by 5 bases and J by 11 bases, with 15 bases left in between. The CDR3 bases are TGTGCCAGCAGCGGAAACAGGAATGCGGCTTTCTTT. It yields the protein CASSGNRNAAFF.

As concerns this clone: Other DNA sequences in this sample translate to the same CDR3. This CDR3 reads CASSPQGVGNQPQHF. For the CDR3, the DNA is TGTGCCAGCAGCCCCCAAGGAGTAGGCAATCAGCCCCAGCATTTT. This chain connects TRBV6-5 to TRBJ1-5; D unresolved. Trimming cost V 6 bases and J 2 bases, with 14 bases left between them. Germline CDR1 reads MNHEY; CDR2 reads SVGAGI. The CDR3 loop spans 15 amino acids.

Turning to this clone: Within the sample, other DNA sequences also encode this same CDR3. V gene TRBV5-1 combines with J gene TRBJ1-2; D unclear. CDR3 size: 14 residues. The germline V gene encodes CDR1 SGHRS and CDR2 YFSETQ. Trimming removed 0 bases from V and 2 bases from J, with 8 bases in between. CDR3 sequence (DNA): TGCGCCAGCAGCTTGGGCGGCGTAAACTATGGCTACACCTTC. It is translated as CASSLGGVNYGYTF.

The rearrangement uses TRBV5-4 and TRBJ2-4; D is unresolved. Germline CDR1 is SGHNT and CDR2 is YYREEE (reference sequence). V lost 0 bases and J lost 6, with 7 bases in between. This CDR3 contains 13 residues. Here the CDR3 reads CASSLALTNIQYF. The CDR3 bases are TGTGCCAGCAGCTTGGCCTTGACAAACATTCAGTACTTC. The full variable domain, its missing parts supplied by reference TRBV5-4 and TRBJ2-4, is ETGVTQSPTHLIKTRGQQVTLRCSSQSGHNTVSWYQQALGQGPQFIFQYYREEENGRGNFPPRFSGLQFPNYSSELNVNALELDDSALYLCASSLALTNIQYFGAGTRLSVL.

The chain employs TRBV13 and TRBJ2-7; 8 bases agree with TRBD2. CDR3 length: 15 residues. V was pared by 4 bases and J by 1 base, with 6 bases of the junction left unmatched. Germline V lookup: CDR1 PRHDT, CDR2 FYEKMQ (reference sequence). CDR3 protein: CASSYRTSLSYEQYF. As DNA, the CDR3 is TGTGCCAGCAGCTACCGGACTAGCCTTTCCTACGAGCAGTACTTC.

The V gene is TRBV11-3, the J gene TRBJ2-7, with 7 bases that match TRBD1. CDR1 is SGHNT and CDR2 is YENEEA in the germline V gene. V was pared by 3 bases and J by 6 bases, with 2 bases of the junction left unmatched. This CDR3 spans 12 amino acids. DNA for the CDR3: TGTGCCAGCAGCTTTGAGGGGGCCGAGCAGTACTTC. Protein: CASSFEGAEQYF. The whole variable domain, remainder taken from reference TRBV11-3 and TRBJ2-7, is EAGVVQSPRYKIIEKKQPVAFWCNPISGHNTLYWYLQNLGQGPELLIRYENEEAVDDSQLPKDRFSAERLKGVDSTLKIQPAELGDSAVYLCASSFEGAEQYFGPGTRLTVT.

The chain combines TRBV6-6 with TRBJ2-7; tentatively, D is TRBD2 (5 bases). Per the germline V gene, CDR1 is MNHNY and CDR2 is SVGAGI (reference sequence). The V gene lost 1 base and the J gene lost 4 bases, with 11 bases spanning the gap. The length of the CDR3 is 14 residues. CDR3 nucleotide sequence: TGTGCCAGCAGTTACTACGCCCCGGGGTACGAGCAGTACTTC. This sequence encodes CASSYYAPGYEQYF.

This chain links TRBV7-5 with TRBJ1-5. TRBV7-5 is deemed a pseudogene. The CDR3 length is 12 residues. The CDR3 nucleotides read TGTGCCACCTCGGGAGGTCCCCAGCCCCAGCATTTT. It encodes CATSGGPQPQHF.

The V and J genes are TRBV19 and TRBJ1-5; D gene unclear. Germline V gene lookup returns CDR1 LNHDA and CDR2 SQIVND (reference sequence). Trimming stripped 1 base from V and 1 base from J, with 11 bases between. The CDR3 runs to 16 residues. In DNA, the CDR3 is TGTGCCAGTAGTATAGTTAGCAGTTTCAGCAATCAGCCCCAGCATTTT. Translation gives CASSIVSSFSNQPQHF. The whole variable domain, filled in from reference TRBV19 and TRBJ1-5, reads DGGITQSPKYLFRKEGQNVTLSCEQNLNHDAMYWYRQDPGQGLRLIYYSQIVNDFQKGDIAEGYSVSREKKESFPLTVTSAQKNPTAFYLCASSIVSSFSNQPQHFGDGTRLSIL.

The genes are TRBV19 and TRBJ1-1; 10 bases agree with TRBD1. The CDR3 spans 15 residues. After removal of 5 bases from V and 3 bases from J, the junction contained 6 bases not matched to a gene. CDR1 LNHDA and CDR2 SQIVND come from the germline V gene (reference sequence). CDR3 amino acids: CASSASGQGYTEAFF. The CDR3 bases are TGTGCCAGTAGTGCTTCGGGACAGGGGTACACTGAAGCTTTCTTT.

As for this clone: One base away lies a much larger clone, so this may be a sequencing read error. The chain combines TRBV30 with TRBJ2-2, with D uncertain. The CDR3 has 14 residues. Trimming took off 2 bases at V and 7 bases at J, with 14 bases between the two ends. Germline CDR1 GTSNPN, CDR2 SVGIG (reference sequence). CDR3 in amino acids: CAWSIWGSNGELFF. The CDR3 nucleotides are TGTGCCTGGAGTATCTGGGGATCAAACGGGGAGCTGTTTTTT.

The chain is built from TRBV30 and TRBJ2-4; D call uncertain. Germline CDR1 and CDR2: GTSNPN and SVGIG (reference sequence). This CDR3 is built from 12 residues. With 0 bases removed from V and 9 bases from J, the gap between germline ends came to 9 bases. DNA for the CDR3: TGTGCCTGGAGTGTACGAGATGGCATTCAGTACTTC. Amino acids: CAWSVRDGIQYF.